This paragraph reports one T cell receptor beta chain. The antigen is unknown. This specimen belongs to a study of monozygotic twins with inflammatory bowel disease. In eight separate reactions per sample, cDNA was generated. TCRalpha along with TCRbeta cDNA was subjected to two nested PCRs lasting approximately 16 and 9 cycles. TCRdb re-called the 5' RACE reads and catalogs CDR3 proteins one per entry, DNA excluded. There are tens of thousands of distinct CDR3 sequences in the sample, with roughly 4.8% held by the top ten. Study-level points and caveats: Comparison of concordant versus discordant twins revealed no difference in repertoire similarity, possibly due to limited power.

There are 14 residues in the CDR3. Germline CDR1 is MNHEY and CDR2 is SVGEGT. The specimen was blood. The rearrangement joins TRBV6-2 or TRBV6-3 to TRBJ1-5; TCRdb picks TRBD1, but there is no DNA to check that call. The clonotype originates from a human donor with ulcerative colitis or Crohn's disease, or a healthy co-twin of an affected twin (not recorded which). The CDR3 loop is CASRRRGQYQPQHF.